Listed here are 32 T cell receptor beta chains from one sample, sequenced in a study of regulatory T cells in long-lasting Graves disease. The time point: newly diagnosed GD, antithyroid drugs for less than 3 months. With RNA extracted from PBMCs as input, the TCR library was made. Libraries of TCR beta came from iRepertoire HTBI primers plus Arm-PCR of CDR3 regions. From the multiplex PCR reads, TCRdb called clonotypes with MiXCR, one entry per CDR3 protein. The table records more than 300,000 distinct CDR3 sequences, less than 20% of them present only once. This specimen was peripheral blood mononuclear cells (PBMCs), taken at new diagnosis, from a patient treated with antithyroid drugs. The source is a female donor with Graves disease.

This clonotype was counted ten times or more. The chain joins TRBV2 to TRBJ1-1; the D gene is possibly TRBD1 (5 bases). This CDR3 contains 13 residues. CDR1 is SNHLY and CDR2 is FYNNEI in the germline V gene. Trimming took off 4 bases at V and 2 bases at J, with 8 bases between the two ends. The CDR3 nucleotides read TGTGCCAGCAGTGTAGACAGTAACACTGAAGCTTTCTTT. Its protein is CASSVDSNTEAFF.

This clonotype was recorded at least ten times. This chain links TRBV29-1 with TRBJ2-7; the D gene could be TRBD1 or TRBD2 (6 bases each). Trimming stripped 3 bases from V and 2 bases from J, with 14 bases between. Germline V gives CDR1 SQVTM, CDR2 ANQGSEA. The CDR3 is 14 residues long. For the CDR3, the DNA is TGCAGCGTTGATTTGGGACGGGGGCCCTACGAGCAGTACTTC. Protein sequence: CSVDLGRGPYEQYF.

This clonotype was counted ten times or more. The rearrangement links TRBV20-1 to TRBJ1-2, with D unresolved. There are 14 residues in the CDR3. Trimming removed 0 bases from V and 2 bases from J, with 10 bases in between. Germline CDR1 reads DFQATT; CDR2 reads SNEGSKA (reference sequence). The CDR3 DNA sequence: TGCAGTGCTAGAGACCCCACGGAAAACTATGGCTACACCTTC. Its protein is CSARDPTENYGYTF.

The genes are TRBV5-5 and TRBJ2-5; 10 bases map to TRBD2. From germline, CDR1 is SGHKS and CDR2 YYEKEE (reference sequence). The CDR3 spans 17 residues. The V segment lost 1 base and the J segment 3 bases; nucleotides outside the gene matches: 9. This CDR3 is CASSLFILAGSKETQYF. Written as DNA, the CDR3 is TGTGCCAGCAGCTTGTTTATACTAGCGGGATCTAAAGAGACCCAGTACTTC.

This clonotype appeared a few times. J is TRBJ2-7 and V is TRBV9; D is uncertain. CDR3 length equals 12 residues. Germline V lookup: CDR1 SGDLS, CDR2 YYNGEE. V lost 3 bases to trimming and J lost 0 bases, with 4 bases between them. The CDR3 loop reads CASSANSYEQYF. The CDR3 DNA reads TGTGCCAGCAGCGCCAACTCCTACGAGCAGTACTTC.

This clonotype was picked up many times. CDR3 sequence: CASSLSGAPRETQYF. CDR3 in DNA: TGTGCCAGCAGCTTATCAGGGGCACCCCGGGAGACCCAGTACTTC. The chain has TRBV7-9 and TRBJ2-5; possibly TRBD1 for D (6 bases). Germline V gene lookup returns CDR1 SEHNR and CDR2 FQNEAQ (reference sequence). The CDR3 runs 15 residues. Deletions cut 2 bases from V and 5 bases from J, with 15 bases between.

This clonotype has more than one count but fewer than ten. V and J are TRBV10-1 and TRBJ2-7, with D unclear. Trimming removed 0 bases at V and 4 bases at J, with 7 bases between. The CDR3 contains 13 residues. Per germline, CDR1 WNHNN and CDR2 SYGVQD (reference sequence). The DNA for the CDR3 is TGCGCCAGCAGTGAGTCAGGCCTTTACGAGCAGTACTTC. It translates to CASSESGLYEQYF.

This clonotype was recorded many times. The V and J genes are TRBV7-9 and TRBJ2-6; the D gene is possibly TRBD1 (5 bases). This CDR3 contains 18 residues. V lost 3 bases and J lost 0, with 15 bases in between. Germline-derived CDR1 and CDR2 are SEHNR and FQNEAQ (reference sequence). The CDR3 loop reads CASSLVAGHHSGANVLTF. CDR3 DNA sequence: TGTGCCAGCAGCTTGGTGGCAGGACATCACTCTGGGGCCAACGTCCTGACTTTC.

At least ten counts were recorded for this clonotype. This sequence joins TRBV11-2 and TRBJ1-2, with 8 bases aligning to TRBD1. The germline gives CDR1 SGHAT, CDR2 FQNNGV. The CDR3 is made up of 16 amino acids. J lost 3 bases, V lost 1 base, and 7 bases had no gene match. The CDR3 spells CASSLGTGTGHYGYTF. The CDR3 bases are TGTGCCAGCAGCTTAGGGACGGGGACAGGACACTATGGCTACACCTTC.

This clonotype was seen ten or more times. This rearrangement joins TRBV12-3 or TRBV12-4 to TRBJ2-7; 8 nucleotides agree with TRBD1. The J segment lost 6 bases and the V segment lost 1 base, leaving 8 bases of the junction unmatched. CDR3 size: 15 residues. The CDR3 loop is CASSLEFRTGPEQYF. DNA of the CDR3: TGTGCCAGCAGTTTAGAGTTCCGGACAGGGCCCGAGCAGTACTTC.

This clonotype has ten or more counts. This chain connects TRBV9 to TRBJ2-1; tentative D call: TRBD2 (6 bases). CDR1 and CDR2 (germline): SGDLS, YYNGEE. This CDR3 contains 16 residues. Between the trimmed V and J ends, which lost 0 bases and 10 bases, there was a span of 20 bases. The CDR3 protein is CASSVAGGPLGKEQFF. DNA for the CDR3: TGTGCCAGCAGCGTAGCTGGAGGGCCCCTCGGAAAGGAGCAGTTCTTC.

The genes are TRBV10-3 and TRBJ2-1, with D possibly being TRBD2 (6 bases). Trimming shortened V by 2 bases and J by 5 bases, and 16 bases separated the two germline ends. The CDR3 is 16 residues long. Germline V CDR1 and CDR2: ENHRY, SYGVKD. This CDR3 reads CAISEPSREPNNEQFF. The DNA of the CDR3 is TGTGCCATCAGTGAGCCGAGCCGGGAGCCCAACAATGAGCAGTTCTTC.

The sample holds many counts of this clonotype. The DNA for the CDR3 is TGTGCCAGTGCCGAGGCCAGGGGAGGGAGTCAGCCCCAGCATTTT. It encodes CASAEARGGSQPQHF. The rearrangement uses TRBV2 and TRBJ1-5; perhaps TRBD1 as D (6 bases). The CDR3 sequence is 15 residues long. Looked up from germline, CDR1 is SNHLY and CDR2 is FYNNEI. Trimming cost V 9 bases and J 6 bases, with 21 bases left between them.

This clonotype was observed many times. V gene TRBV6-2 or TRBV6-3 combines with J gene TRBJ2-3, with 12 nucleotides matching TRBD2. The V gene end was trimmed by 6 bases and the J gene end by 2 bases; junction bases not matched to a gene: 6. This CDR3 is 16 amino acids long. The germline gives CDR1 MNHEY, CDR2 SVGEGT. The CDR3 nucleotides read TGTGCCAGCAGCGAGACTAGCGGGAGAGACACAGATACGCAGTATTTT. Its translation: CASSETSGRDTDTQYF.

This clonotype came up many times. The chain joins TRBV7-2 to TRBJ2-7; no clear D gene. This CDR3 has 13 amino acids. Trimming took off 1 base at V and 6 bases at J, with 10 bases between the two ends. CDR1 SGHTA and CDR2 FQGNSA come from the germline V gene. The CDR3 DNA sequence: TGTGCCAGCAGCTTAGTGCCGGCCCCCGAGCAGTACTTC. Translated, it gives CASSLVPAPEQYF. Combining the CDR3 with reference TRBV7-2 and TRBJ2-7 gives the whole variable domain GAGVSQSPSNKVTEKGKDVELRCDPISGHTALYWYRQSLGQGLEFLIYFQGNSAPDKSGLPSDRFSAERTGGSVSTLTIQRTQQEDSAVYLCASSLVPAPEQYFGPGTRLTVT.

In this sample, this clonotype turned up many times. In DNA, the CDR3 is TGTGCCAGCAGCTATTTTACAGGGTGGGGGAACAATGAGCAGTTCTTC. It translates to CASSYFTGWGNNEQFF. This chain joins TRBV11-3 and TRBJ2-1; a possible D gene is TRBD1 (6 bases). V was pared by 4 bases and J by 5 bases, with 18 bases between. The CDR3 has 16 residues. In germline, CDR1 is SGHNT, CDR2 YENEEA.

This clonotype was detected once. CDR3 in DNA: TGCGCCAGCAGTCAAGGAACGGGGGGGCCCGATGAGCAGTTCTTC. This codes for CASSQGTGGPDEQFF. The chain couples TRBV5-1 to TRBJ2-1; TRBD2 matches at 8 bases. CDR1 is SGHRS and CDR2 is YFSETQ in the germline V gene. The CDR3 totals 15 residues. The J segment lost 8 bases and the V segment lost 5 bases, leaving 12 bases of the junction unmatched.

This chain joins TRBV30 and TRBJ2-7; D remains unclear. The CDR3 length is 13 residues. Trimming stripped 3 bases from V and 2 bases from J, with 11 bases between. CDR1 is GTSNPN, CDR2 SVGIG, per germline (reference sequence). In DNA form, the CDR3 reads TGTGCCTGGAGCCAGGTGATACCCTACGAGCAGTACTTC. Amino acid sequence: CAWSQVIPYEQYF. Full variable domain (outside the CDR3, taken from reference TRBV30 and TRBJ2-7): SQTIHQWPATLVQPVGSPLSLECTVEGTSNPNLYWYRQAAGRGLQLLFYSVGIGQISSEVPQNLSASRPQDRQFILSSKKLLLSDSGFYLCAWSQVIPYEQYFGPGTRLTVT.

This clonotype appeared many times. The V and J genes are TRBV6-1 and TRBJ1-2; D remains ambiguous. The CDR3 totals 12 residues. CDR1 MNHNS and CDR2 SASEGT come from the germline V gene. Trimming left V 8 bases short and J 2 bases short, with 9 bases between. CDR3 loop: CASEILNYGYTF. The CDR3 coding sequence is TGTGCCAGCGAAATTCTAAACTATGGCTACACCTTC.

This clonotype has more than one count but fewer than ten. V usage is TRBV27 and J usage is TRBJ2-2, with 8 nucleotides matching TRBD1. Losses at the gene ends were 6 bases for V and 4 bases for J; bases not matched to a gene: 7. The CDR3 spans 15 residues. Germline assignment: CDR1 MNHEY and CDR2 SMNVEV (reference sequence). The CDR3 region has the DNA TGTGCCAGCAGCTTCGACAGGGGAAGCACCGGGGAGCTGTTTTTT. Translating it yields CASSFDRGSTGELFF.

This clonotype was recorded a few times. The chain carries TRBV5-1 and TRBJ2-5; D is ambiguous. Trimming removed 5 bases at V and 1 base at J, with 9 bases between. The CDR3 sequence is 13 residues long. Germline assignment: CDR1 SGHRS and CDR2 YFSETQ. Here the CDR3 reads CASRKSLQETQYF. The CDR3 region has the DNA TGCGCCAGCAGAAAGAGCCTCCAAGAGACCCAGTACTTC.

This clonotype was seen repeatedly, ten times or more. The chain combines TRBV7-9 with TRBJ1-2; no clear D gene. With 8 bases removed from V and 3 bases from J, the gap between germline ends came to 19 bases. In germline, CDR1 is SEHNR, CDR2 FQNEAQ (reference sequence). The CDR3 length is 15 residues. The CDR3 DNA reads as TGTGCCAGCCGACCCTCATCTAAGGGCGACTATGGCTACACCTTC. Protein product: CASRPSSKGDYGYTF.

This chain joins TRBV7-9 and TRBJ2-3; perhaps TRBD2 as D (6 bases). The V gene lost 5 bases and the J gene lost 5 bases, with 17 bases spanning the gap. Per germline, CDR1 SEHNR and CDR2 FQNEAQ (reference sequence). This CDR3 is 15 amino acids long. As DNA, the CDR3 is TGTGCCAGCAGCGACTCAGGCGGGGAGGTAGATACGCAGTATTTT. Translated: CASSDSGGEVDTQYF.

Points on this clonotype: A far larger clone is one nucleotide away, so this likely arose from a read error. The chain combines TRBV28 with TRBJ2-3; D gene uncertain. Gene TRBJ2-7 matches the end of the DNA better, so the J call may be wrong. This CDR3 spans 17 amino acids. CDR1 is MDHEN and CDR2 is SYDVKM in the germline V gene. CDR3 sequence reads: CASNHSSRYRSSYEQYF. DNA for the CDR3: TGTGCCAGCAACCACTCGTCACGGTACCGCAGCTCCTACGAGCAGTACTTC.

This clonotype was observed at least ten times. The CDR3 protein is CASRPQGRETQYF. DNA for the CDR3: TGTGCCAGCAGGCCACAGGGGCGAGAGACCCAGTACTTC. The chain has TRBV28 and TRBJ2-5; 7 positions agree with TRBD1. The ends lost 6 bases at V and 4 bases at J; junction bases unmatched: 5. The length of the CDR3 is 13 residues. CDR1 is MDHEN, CDR2 SYDVKM, per germline. Based on the CDR3 plus reference TRBV28 and TRBJ2-5, the full variable domain is DVKVTQSSRYLVKRTGEKVFLECVQDMDHENMFWYRQDPGLGLRLIYFSYDVKMKEKGDIPEGYSVSREKKERFSLILESASTNQTSMYLCASRPQGRETQYFGPGTRLLVL.

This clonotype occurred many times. This chain's CDR3 is CASSQDLGPNTIYF. CDR3 DNA: TGTGCCAGCAGCCAAGATCTGGGGCCGAACACCATATATTTT. This sequence joins TRBV3-1 and TRBJ1-3, with D perhaps matching TRBD1 (5 bases). V was clipped by 0 bases and J by 7 bases, with 10 bases between them. The CDR3 is 14 residues long. CDR1 is LGHDT, CDR2 YNNKEL, per germline (reference sequence).

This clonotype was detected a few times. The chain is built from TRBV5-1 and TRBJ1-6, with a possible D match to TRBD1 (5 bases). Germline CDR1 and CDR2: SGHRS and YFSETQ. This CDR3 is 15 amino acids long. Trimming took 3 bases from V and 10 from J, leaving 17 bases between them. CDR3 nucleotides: TGCGCCAGCAGCTCCGCCGGGGCAGGGAGGTCACCCCTCCACTTT. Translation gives CASSSAGAGRSPLHF.

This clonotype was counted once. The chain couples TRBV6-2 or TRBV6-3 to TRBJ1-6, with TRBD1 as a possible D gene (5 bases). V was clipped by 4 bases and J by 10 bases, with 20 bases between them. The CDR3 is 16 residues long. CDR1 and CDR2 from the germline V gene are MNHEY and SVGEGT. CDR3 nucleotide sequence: TGTGCCAGCAGTTTCGCCGACAGAGAGATTGAGTCACCCCTCCACTTT. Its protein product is CASSFADREIESPLHF.

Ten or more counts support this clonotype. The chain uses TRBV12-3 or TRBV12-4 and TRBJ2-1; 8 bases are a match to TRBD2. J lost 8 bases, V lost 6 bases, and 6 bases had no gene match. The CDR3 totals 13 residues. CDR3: CASRQREIDEQFF. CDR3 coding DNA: TGTGCCAGCAGACAGCGGGAGATAGATGAGCAGTTCTTC.

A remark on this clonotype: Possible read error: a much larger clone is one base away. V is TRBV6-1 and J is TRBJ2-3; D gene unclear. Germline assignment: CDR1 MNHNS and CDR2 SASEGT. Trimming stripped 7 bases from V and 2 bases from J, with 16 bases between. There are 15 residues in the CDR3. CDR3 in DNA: TGTGCCAGCAATCCAAGGACGGTGTACACAGATACGCAGTATTTT. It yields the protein CASNPRTVYTDTQYF.

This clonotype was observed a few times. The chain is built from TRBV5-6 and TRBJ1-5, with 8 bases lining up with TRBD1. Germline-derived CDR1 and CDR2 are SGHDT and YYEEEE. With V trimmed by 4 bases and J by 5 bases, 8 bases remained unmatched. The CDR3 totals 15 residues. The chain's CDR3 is CASSRRGRSDQPQHF. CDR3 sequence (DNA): TGTGCCAGCAGCCGCAGGGGGCGTTCTGATCAGCCCCAGCATTTT.

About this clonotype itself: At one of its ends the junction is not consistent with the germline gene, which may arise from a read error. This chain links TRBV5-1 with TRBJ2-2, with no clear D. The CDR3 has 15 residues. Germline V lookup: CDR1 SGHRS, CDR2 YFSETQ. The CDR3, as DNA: TGCGTCAGCAGCTTGCGCTCAGAAAACACCGGGGAGCTGTTTTTT. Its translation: CVSSLRSENTGELFF. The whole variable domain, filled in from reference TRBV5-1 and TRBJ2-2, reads KAGVTQTPRYLIKTRGQQVTLSCSPISGHRSVSWYQQTPGQGLQFLFEYFSETQRNKGNFPGRFSGRQFSNSRSEMNVSTLELGDSALYLCVSSLRSENTGELFFGEGSRLTVL.